This T cell receptor (beta chain) was observed in a study of cytomegalovirus exposure and HLA in healthy donors. Study summary: Both the roughly 120 validation repertoires and the roughly 700 first-cohort repertoires used the same platform, as reported by a later analysis. General observations from the study: Usually a TCR sequence was rare, but some public TCRs were found in many donors. Reports showed the classifier diagnosing cytomegalovirus status with high specificity and sensitivity.

Of note for this clone: Its antigen is unknown.

This CDR3 has 14 amino acids. The V end lost 4 bases, the J end lost 4 bases, and 14 bases lay between the germline ends. CDR1 is SGHRS and CDR2 is YFSETQ in the germline V gene. Clones were read by immunoSEQ multiplex PCR, and TCRdb kept only the in-frame ones, dropping some. Among around 190,000 clones listed, about 89% were seen once. This TCR was sampled from a man aged 25 to 45 in good health and CMV-seropositive. The sequenced sample was PBMCs. The rearrangement uses TRBV5-1 and TRBJ1-1; possibly TRBD1 for D (5 bases). This CDR3 is CASSSEGRSTEAFF. CDR3 in DNA: TGCGCCAGCAGCAGTGAGGGACGCAGCACTGAAGCTTTCTTT.